The 21 T cell receptor beta chains presented below share a single source sample, sequenced in a study of CD8+CD57+ T cells in acquired aplastic anemia. The authors sequenced patients whose flow cytometry had shown CD8+CD57+ cell expansion. The template used for profiling TCR beta VDJ and CDR3 was genomic DNA. In TCRdb, the reads were re-called with MiXCR into one record per CDR3 protein. The sample comprises about 58,000 distinct CDR3 sequences, 57% of which are singletons, and about 15% rests with the top ten. Input material: sorted CD4+, CD8+, or CD8+CD57+ T cells (not recorded which) from PBMCs. These receptors were collected from a human donor with aplastic anemia.

This clonotype has just one count. V usage is TRBV10-3 and J usage is TRBJ1-2, with no clear D. Germline CDR1 is ENHRY and CDR2 is SYGVKD. The CDR3 consists of 9 residues. V was trimmed by 4 bases and J by 8 bases, leaving 2 bases between them. The CDR3 spells CAISVGYTF. The CDR3 nucleotides are TGTGCCATCAGTGTCGGCTACACCTTC.

The gene calls are TRBV19 and TRBJ2-2, with D perhaps TRBD2 (5 bases). The CDR3 covers 15 residues. In germline, CDR1 is LNHDA, CDR2 SQIVND (reference sequence). Deletions cut 0 bases from V and 5 bases from J, with 10 bases between. Written as DNA, the CDR3 is TGTGCCAGTAGTATAGATCTATCGGGGACCGGGGAGCTGTTTTTT. This sequence encodes CASSIDLSGTGELFF.

V usage is TRBV5-1 and J usage is TRBJ2-6, with a tentative D call TRBD1 (6 bases). The CDR3 contains 15 residues. V was shortened by 3 bases and J by 2 bases, with 9 bases between the two germline ends. Per germline, CDR1 SGHRS and CDR2 YFSETQ. CDR3 protein: CASSYTGTGANVLTF. In DNA, the CDR3 is TGCGCCAGCAGCTACACAGGGACTGGGGCCAACGTCCTGACTTTC.

The chain employs TRBV6-1 and TRBJ2-2, with 8 bases fitting TRBD1. CDR3 length: 16 residues. Germline V gene lookup returns CDR1 MNHNS and CDR2 SASEGT. With 5 bases clipped from V and 2 bases from J, the junction kept 7 bases outside the gene matches. The CDR3 DNA sequence: TGTGCCAGCAGTATTTGGACAGGGACCAACACCGGGGAGCTGTTTTTT. Translated: CASSIWTGTNTGELFF.

Relative to its sample, this clonotype is medium-sized. The chain links TRBV2 to TRBJ1-2, with D tentatively TRBD1 (6 bases). The V end lost 10 bases, the J end lost 5 bases, and 17 bases lay between the germline ends. In germline, CDR1 is SNHLY, CDR2 FYNNEI. This CDR3 is 13 amino acids long. CDR3 sequence reads: CAILTGYGYGYTF. The CDR3 DNA reads TGTGCCATACTTACAGGGTATGGTTATGGCTACACCTTC.

The chain carries TRBV27 and TRBJ2-1; TRBD1 is a possible D gene (6 bases). The CDR3 totals 13 residues. Germline V lookup: CDR1 MNHEY, CDR2 SMNVEV (reference sequence). V was cut by 6 bases and J by 2 bases, with 8 bases left in between. CDR3 in amino acids: CASRTGTYNEQFF. The DNA for the CDR3 is TGTGCCAGCAGAACAGGGACCTACAATGAGCAGTTCTTC.

The gene calls are TRBV2 and TRBJ1-5; possibly TRBD1 for D (5 bases). V gave up 2 bases and J gave up 2 bases, with 7 bases separating them. The CDR3 totals 14 residues. CDR1 SNHLY and CDR2 FYNNEI come from the germline V gene. The CDR3 DNA reads TGTGCCAGCAGTGAATCCAGGGGCAATCAGCCCCAGCATTTT. Protein sequence: CASSESRGNQPQHF.

The rearrangement links TRBV24-1 to TRBJ2-7; possible D gene TRBD2, 6 bases. Trimming removed 4 bases from V and 6 bases from J, with 6 bases in between. Germline values: CDR1 KGHDR, CDR2 SFDVKD. This CDR3 comprises 11 residues. CDR3 amino acids: CATSDGGEQYF. The CDR3 nucleotides read TGTGCCACCAGTGACGGGGGCGAGCAGTACTTC.

This clonotype was detected ten times or more. The chain couples TRBV5-1 to TRBJ2-5; 12 bases match TRBD2. Germline CDR1 and CDR2: SGHRS and YFSETQ. This CDR3 has 16 residues. The trim removed 1 base at V and 5 bases at J, leaving 6 bases unmatched. CDR3 amino acids: CASSLSLAGGLETQYF. Here the CDR3 DNA reads TGCGCCAGCAGCTTGTCTCTAGCGGGGGGGCTGGAGACCCAGTACTTC.

At least ten counts were recorded for this clonotype. The CDR3 bases are TGTGCCACCAGCAGAGATTTGCGGGGGGGCTCCTACAATGAGCAGTTCTTC. Its protein is CATSRDLRGGSYNEQFF. The genes are TRBV15 and TRBJ2-1; the match to TRBD2 covers 9 bases. Losses at the gene ends were 0 bases for V and 0 bases for J; bases not matched to a gene: 3. CDR3 size: 17 residues. Germline V gene lookup returns CDR1 LNHNV and CDR2 YYDKDF (reference sequence).

This clonotype was seen many times. The chain combines TRBV20-1 with TRBJ2-3, with 9 bases lining up with TRBD2. CDR3 length: 19 amino acids. Unmatched junction bases numbered 16, after V lost 0 bases and J lost 3 bases. CDR1 DFQATT and CDR2 SNEGSKA come from the germline V gene (reference sequence). The CDR3 loop reads CSAREETVRGGSLTDTQYF. The CDR3 DNA reads TGCAGTGCTAGAGAGGAAACGGTGCGGGGGGGCTCCCTTACAGATACGCAGTATTTT.

This chain links TRBV29-1 with TRBJ2-3, with a weak D call TRBD1 (6 bases). Trimming cost V 6 bases and J 2 bases, with 12 bases left between them. Germline V gives CDR1 SQVTM, CDR2 ANQGSEA. The CDR3 is 13 amino acids. The CDR3 region is CSVDRGSTDTQYF. The CDR3 DNA follows: TGCAGCGTGGACAGAGGCTCCACAGATACGCAGTATTTT.

V usage is TRBV15 and J usage is TRBJ2-1; no clear D. The CDR3 length is 16 residues. Per germline, CDR1 LNHNV and CDR2 YYDKDF (reference sequence). V lost 1 base, J lost 0 bases, and 10 bases lay in between. The CDR3 reads CATSRGSGSSYNEQFF. In DNA form, the CDR3 reads TGTGCCACCAGCAGAGGGTCGGGCAGCTCCTACAATGAGCAGTTCTTC.

A single count supports this clonotype. V and J are TRBV6-4 and TRBJ2-7, with TRBD1 matching over 7 bases. The V segment lost 3 bases and the J segment 0 bases; nucleotides outside the gene matches: 5. This CDR3 has 15 residues. Per germline, CDR1 MRHNA and CDR2 SNTAGT. The CDR3 reads CASSEVTGSSYEQYF. For the CDR3, the DNA is TGTGCCAGCAGTGAAGTGACAGGGAGCTCCTACGAGCAGTACTTC.

The chain has TRBV29-1 and TRBJ2-6; D is unclear. The CDR3 runs to 14 residues. From germline, CDR1 is SQVTM and CDR2 ANQGSEA. The V end lost 7 bases, the J end lost 1 base, and 11 bases lay between the germline ends. CDR3 protein: CSADTSSGANVLTF. DNA of the CDR3: TGCAGCGCTGACACGTCGTCTGGGGCCAACGTCCTGACTTTC.

The V gene is TRBV10-3, the J gene TRBJ1-3; TRBD1 matches at 11 bases. Trimming cost V 0 bases and J 2 bases; bases outside gene matches: 0. From germline, CDR1 is ENHRY and CDR2 SYGVKD. The length of the CDR3 is 16 residues. The CDR3 DNA reads TGTGCCATCAGTGAGTCGGGACAGGGGGCTGGAAACACCATATATTTT. This encodes CAISESGQGAGNTIYF.

The rearrangement joins TRBV2 to TRBJ2-7; D gene ambiguous. Trimming removed 4 bases from V and 5 bases from J, with 9 bases in between. Germline V gene lookup returns CDR1 SNHLY and CDR2 FYNNEI. CDR3 length equals 12 residues. DNA for the CDR3: TGTGCCAGCAGTGCCGAATATGACGAGCAGTACTTC. It codes for CASSAEYDEQYF.

There are many counts of this clonotype. The J gene is TRBJ1-1, the V gene TRBV12-3 or TRBV12-4; a possible D gene is TRBD1 (6 bases). The V end lost 7 bases, the J end lost 4 bases, and 13 bases lay between the germline ends. This CDR3 spans 13 amino acids. CDR3 in DNA: TGTGCCAGCACCCAAACAGGGACCACTGAAGCTTTCTTT. As protein: CASTQTGTTEAFF.

Ten or more counts support this clonotype. The chain joins TRBV4-1 to TRBJ1-1, with 8 bases identical to TRBD1. The CDR3 loop spans 15 amino acids. V gave up 3 bases and J gave up 4 bases; unmatched junction bases: 7. The germline gives CDR1 MGHRA, CDR2 YSYEKL. The CDR3 sequence: CASSQSQGGITEAFF. The CDR3 region has the DNA TGCGCCAGCAGCCAGTCACAGGGGGGAATCACTGAAGCTTTCTTT.

The chain employs TRBV30 and TRBJ1-1; D unresolved. CDR1 is GTSNPN, CDR2 SVGIG, per germline (reference sequence). Trimming cost V 0 bases and J 4 bases, with 9 bases left between them. This CDR3 contains 13 residues. As DNA, the CDR3 is TGTGCCTGGAGTGTACAGAGATTCACTGAAGCTTTCTTT. Protein: CAWSVQRFTEAFF. The full variable domain, with the rest looked up from reference TRBV30 and TRBJ1-1, is SQTIHQWPATLVQPVGSPLSLECTVEGTSNPNLYWYRQAAGRGLQLLFYSVGIGQISSEVPQNLSASRPQDRQFILSSKKLLLSDSGFYLCAWSVQRFTEAFFGQGTRLTVV.

This clonotype occurred once. The gene calls are TRBV2 and TRBJ1-5; D might be TRBD1 (6 bases). V shed 2 bases and J shed 9 bases, with 11 bases lying between them. This CDR3 comprises 13 residues. The germline CDR1 and CDR2 sequences are SNHLY and FYNNEI. The CDR3 region is CASSEKGDRPQHF. The CDR3 coding sequence is TGTGCCAGCAGTGAAAAGGGGGATCGGCCCCAGCATTTT.